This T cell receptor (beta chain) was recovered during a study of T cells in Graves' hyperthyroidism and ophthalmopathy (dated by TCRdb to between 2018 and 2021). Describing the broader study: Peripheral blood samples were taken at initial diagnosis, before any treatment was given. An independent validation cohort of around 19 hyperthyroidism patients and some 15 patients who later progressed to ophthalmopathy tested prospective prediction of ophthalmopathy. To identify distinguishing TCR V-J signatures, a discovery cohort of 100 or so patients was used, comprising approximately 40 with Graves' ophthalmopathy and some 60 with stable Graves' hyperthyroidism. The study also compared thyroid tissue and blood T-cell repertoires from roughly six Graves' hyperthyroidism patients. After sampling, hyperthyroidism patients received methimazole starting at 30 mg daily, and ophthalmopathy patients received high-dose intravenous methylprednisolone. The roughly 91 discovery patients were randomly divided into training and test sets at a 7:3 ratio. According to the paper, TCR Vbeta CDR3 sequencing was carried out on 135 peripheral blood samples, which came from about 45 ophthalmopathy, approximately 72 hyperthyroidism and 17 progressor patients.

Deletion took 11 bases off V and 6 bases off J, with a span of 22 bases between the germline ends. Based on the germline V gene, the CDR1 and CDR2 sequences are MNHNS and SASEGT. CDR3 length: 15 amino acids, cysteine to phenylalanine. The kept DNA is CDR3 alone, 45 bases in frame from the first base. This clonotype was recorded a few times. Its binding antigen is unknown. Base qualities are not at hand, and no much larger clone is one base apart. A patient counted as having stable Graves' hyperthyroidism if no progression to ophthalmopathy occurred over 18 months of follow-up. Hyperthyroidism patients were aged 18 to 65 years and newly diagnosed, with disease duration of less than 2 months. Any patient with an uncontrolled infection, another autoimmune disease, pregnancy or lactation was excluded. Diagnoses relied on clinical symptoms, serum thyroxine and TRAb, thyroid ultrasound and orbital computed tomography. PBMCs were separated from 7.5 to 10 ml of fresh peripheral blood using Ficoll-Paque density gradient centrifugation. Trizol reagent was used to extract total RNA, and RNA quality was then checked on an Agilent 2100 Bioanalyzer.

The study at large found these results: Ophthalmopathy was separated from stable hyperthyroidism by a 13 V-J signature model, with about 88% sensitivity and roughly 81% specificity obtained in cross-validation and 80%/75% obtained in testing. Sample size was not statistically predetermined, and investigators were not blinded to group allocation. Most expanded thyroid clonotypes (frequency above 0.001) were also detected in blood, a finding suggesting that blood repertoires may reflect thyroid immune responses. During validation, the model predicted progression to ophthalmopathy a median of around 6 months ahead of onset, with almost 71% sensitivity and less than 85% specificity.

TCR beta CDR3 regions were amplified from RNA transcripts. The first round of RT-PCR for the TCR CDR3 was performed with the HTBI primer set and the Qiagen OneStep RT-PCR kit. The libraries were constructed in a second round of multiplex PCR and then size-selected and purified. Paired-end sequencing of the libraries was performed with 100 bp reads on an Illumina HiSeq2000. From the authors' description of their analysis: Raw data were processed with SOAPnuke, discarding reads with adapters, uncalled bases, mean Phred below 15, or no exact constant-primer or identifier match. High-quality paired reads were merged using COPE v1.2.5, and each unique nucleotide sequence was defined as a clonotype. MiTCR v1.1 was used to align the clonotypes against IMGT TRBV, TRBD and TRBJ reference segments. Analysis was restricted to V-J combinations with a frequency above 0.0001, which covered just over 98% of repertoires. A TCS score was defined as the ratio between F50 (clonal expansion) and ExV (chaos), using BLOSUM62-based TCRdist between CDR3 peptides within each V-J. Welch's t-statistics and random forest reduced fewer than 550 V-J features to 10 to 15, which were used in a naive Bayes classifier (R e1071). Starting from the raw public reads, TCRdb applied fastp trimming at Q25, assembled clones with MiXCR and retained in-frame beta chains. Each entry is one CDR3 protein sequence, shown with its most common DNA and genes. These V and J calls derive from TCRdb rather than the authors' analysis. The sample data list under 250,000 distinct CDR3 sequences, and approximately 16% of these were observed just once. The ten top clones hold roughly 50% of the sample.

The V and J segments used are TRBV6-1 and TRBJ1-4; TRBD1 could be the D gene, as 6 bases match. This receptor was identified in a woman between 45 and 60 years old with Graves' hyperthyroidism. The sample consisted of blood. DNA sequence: TGTGCCCTCCAAGGGGAAACAGGGCCCGATGAAAAACTGTTTTTT. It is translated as CALQGETGPDEKLFF.